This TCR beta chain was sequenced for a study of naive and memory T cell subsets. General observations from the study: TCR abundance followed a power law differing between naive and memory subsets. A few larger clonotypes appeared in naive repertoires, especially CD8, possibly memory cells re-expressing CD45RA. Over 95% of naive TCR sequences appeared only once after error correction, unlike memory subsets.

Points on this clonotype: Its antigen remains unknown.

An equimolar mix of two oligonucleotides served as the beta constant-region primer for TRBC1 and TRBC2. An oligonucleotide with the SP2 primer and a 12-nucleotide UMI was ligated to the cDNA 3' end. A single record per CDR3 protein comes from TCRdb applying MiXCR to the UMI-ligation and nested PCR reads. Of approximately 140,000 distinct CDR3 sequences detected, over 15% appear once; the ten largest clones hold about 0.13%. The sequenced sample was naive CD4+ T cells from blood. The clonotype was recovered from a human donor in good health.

Here the CDR3 DNA reads TGCAGTGCTAGTTCAGGGCAAGTTCCTAATTCACCCCTCCACTTT. Its protein product is CSASSGQVPNSPLHF. The rearrangement joins TRBV20-1 to TRBJ1-6, with D possibly matching TRBD1 (5 bases). CDR3 size: 15 residues. The ends were cut back, 3 bases at V and 6 bases at J, with 15 bases in the middle. Germline CDR1 is DFQATT and CDR2 is SNEGSKA (reference sequence).